The 14 T cell receptor beta chains presented below share a single source sample, sequenced in a study of neoadjuvant anti-PD-1 for oral cavity cancer. Generated by immunoSEQ multiplex PCR, the TCRdb table keeps only in-frame clones and is missing some. Altogether 55,000 to 80,000 clones are present, around 88% being singletons, with the ten largest covering around 3.7%. The specimen comprised PBMCs, sampled before nivolumab (anti-PD-1) treatment. These TCRs come from a person aged 35-79 years with oral cavity squamous cell carcinoma.

The chain links TRBV4-2 to TRBJ2-3, with D perhaps matching TRBD1 or TRBD2 (6 bases each). V was shortened by 0 bases and J by 5 bases, with 15 bases between the two germline ends. Germline V CDR1 and CDR2: LGHNA, YNFKEQ. The CDR3 has 16 amino acids. The CDR3 DNA is TGTGCCAGCAGCCAAGATCCGGGGGCCTCTGTAGATACGCAGTATTTT. Amino acids: CASSQDPGASVDTQYF.

This chain's CDR3 is CASSEGGTYGNTIYF. CDR3 nucleotides: TGTGCCAGCAGTGAGGGCGGGACTTACGGAAACACCATATATTTT. The gene calls are TRBV2 and TRBJ1-3; tentatively, D is TRBD1 (5 bases). This CDR3 has 15 amino acids. V lost 3 bases, J lost 4 bases, and 13 bases lay in between. Germline V gene lookup returns CDR1 SNHLY and CDR2 FYNNEI. Filled out from reference TRBV2 and TRBJ1-3, the complete variable domain reads EPEVTQTPSHQVTQMGQEVILRCVPISNHLYFYWYRQILGQKVEFLVSFYNNEISEKSEIFDDQFSVERPDGSNFTLKIRSTKLEDSAMYFCASSEGGTYGNTIYFGEGSWLTVV.

J is TRBJ2-5 and V is TRBV7-9; D possibly corresponds to TRBD1 (6 bases). Trimming removed 1 base at V and 2 bases at J, with 20 bases between. CDR1 is SEHNR, CDR2 FQNEAQ, per germline (reference sequence). The CDR3 consists of 18 residues. The CDR3 region is CASSLGTFRGSLQETQYF. In DNA, the CDR3 is TGTGCCAGCAGCTTAGGAACTTTCAGGGGATCCCTACAAGAGACCCAGTACTTC. The full variable domain, with the rest looked up from reference TRBV7-9 and TRBJ2-5, is DTGVSQNPRHKITKRGQNVTFRCDPISEHNRLYWYRQTLGQGPEFLTYFQNEAQLEKSRLLSDRFSAERPKGSFSTLEIQRTEQGDSAMYLCASSLGTFRGSLQETQYFGPGTRLLVL.

This chain links TRBV9 with TRBJ1-6; 7 positions agree with TRBD1. J lost 7 bases, V lost 4 bases, and 17 bases had no gene match. Germline CDR1 and CDR2: SGDLS and YYNGEE. The CDR3 sequence is 18 residues long. This chain's CDR3 is CASSSTPNSGTVNSPLHF. The CDR3 bases are TGTGCCAGCAGCTCAACACCGAATTCCGGGACAGTAAATTCACCCCTCCACTTT.

V and J are TRBV20-1 and TRBJ1-1; D remains unclear. V dropped 6 bases and J dropped 1 base, with 6 bases sitting between them. The germline V gene encodes CDR1 DFQATT and CDR2 SNEGSKA (reference sequence). CDR3 length equals 11 residues. CDR3 sequence: CSALANTEAFF. The CDR3 coding sequence is TGCAGTGCGCTTGCGAACACTGAAGCTTTCTTT.

V gene TRBV30 combines with J gene TRBJ2-7; D gene uncertain. In germline, CDR1 is GTSNPN, CDR2 SVGIG (reference sequence). Trimming stripped 0 bases from V and 5 bases from J, with 8 bases between. CDR3 size: 12 residues. The CDR3 is CAWSVVNNEQYF. CDR3 DNA sequence: TGTGCCTGGAGTGTAGTTAACAACGAGCAGTACTTC.

This clone was counted a few times. The V gene is TRBV28, the J gene TRBJ1-5; D is ambiguous. Germline V lookup: CDR1 MDHEN, CDR2 SYDVKM. V lost 4 bases, J lost 7 bases, and 8 bases lay in between. The CDR3 contains 12 residues. This chain's CDR3 is CASSWPGQPQHF. The CDR3 coding sequence is TGTGCCAGCAGTTGGCCGGGGCAGCCCCAGCATTTT.

The gene calls are TRBV2 and TRBJ1-1; D call uncertain. V lost 0 bases and J lost 11, with 10 bases in between. The CDR3 consists of 12 residues. Germline CDR1 reads SNHLY; CDR2 reads FYNNEI. For the CDR3, the DNA is TGTGCCAGCAGTGAAGCGGTGGGTTACGCTTTCTTT. It encodes CASSEAVGYAFF.

J is TRBJ2-7 and V is TRBV6-5, with D maybe TRBD1 (6 bases). CDR3 size: 15 residues. Trimming removed 6 bases from V and 2 bases from J, with 17 bases in between. The germline gives CDR1 MNHEY, CDR2 SVGAGI. CDR3 nucleotide sequence: TGTGCCAGCAGCGCCGGGACATACGGACCCTACGAGCAGTACTTC. It translates to CASSAGTYGPYEQYF.

The gene calls are TRBV19 and TRBJ1-5; tentatively, D is TRBD1 (6 bases). This CDR3 spans 14 amino acids. The ends were cut back, 9 bases at V and 4 bases at J, with 16 bases in the middle. Germline V CDR1 and CDR2: LNHDA, SQIVND (reference sequence). The CDR3 bases are TGTGCCAGCAACCCAGGGGTTTGGAATCAGCCCCAGCATTTT. Its protein product is CASNPGVWNQPQHF.

The chain is built from TRBV30 and TRBJ1-2; TRBD1 matches 8 bases. Unmatched junction bases numbered 6, after V lost 3 bases and J lost 3 bases. Germline V CDR1 and CDR2: GTSNPN, SVGIG (reference sequence). This CDR3 contains 14 residues. In DNA, the CDR3 is TGTGCCTGGAGGAGGACAGGGAGCTACTATGGCTACACCTTC. This translates into CAWRRTGSYYGYTF.

The CDR3, as DNA: TGTGCCAGCAGCCCCAGAAGGGGCGGGACTGAAGCTTTCTTT. Its translation: CASSPRRGGTEAFF. The gene calls are TRBV9 and TRBJ1-1, with D possibly matching TRBD1 (5 bases). Germline assignment: CDR1 SGDLS and CDR2 YYNGEE. The V end was cut by 4 bases, the J end by 5 bases, with 15 bases between. The CDR3 runs to 14 residues.

V gene TRBV29-1 combines with J gene TRBJ2-3; 7 bases map to TRBD1. This CDR3 is built from 14 residues. J was trimmed by 4 bases and V by 3 bases; bases with no gene match: 7. Germline lookup yields CDR1 SQVTM and CDR2 ANQGSEA. CDR3 nucleotides: TGCAGCGTTGACGTCAACAGGGGAGCAGATACGCAGTATTTT. This sequence encodes CSVDVNRGADTQYF.

The V gene is TRBV7-3, the J gene TRBJ1-2; D call uncertain. The length of the CDR3 is 15 residues. V shed 5 bases and J shed 8 bases, with 21 bases lying between them. Germline-derived CDR1 and CDR2 are SGHTA and FQGTGA. The CDR3 loop reads CASSPSMSGRGGYTF. CDR3 sequence (DNA): TGTGCCAGCAGCCCCAGTATGTCCGGCCGTGGGGGCTACACCTTC.